Below, one TCR beta chain is given with its context. The antigen is unknown. Each CDR3 protein gets one entry after TCRdb re-called the 5' RACE reads with MiXCR. The sample lists a few hundred thousand distinct CDR3 sequences, over 8.5% occurring once. These data are taken from a study of identical twins. Study results and caveats: The study found weaker excess twin sharing in beta out-of-frame sequences.

Germline lookup yields CDR1 MRHNA and CDR2 SNTAGT. V lost 5 bases and J lost 5, with 14 bases in between. The CDR3 totals 14 residues. A further study also used this sample, focusing on yellow fever vaccine responses in identical twins.

This TCR derives from a woman under 30 in good health. The rearrangement links TRBV6-4 to TRBJ2-3; D may be TRBD1 (6 bases). Sequenced material: PBMCs. The CDR3, as DNA: TGTGCCAGCAGTAGAGAACAGGGACGAGATACGCAGTATTTT. Translated: CASSREQGRDTQYF.